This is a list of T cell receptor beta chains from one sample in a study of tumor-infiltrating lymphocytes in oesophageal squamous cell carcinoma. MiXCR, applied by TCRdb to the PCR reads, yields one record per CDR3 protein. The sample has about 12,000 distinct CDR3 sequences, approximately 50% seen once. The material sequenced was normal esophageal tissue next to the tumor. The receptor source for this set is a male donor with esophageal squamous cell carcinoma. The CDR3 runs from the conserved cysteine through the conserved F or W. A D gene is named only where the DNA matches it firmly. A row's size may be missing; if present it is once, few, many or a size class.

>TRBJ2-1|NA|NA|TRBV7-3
CASSLTRDNEQFF
TGTGCCAGCAGCTTAACTAGGGACAATGAGCAGTTCTTC
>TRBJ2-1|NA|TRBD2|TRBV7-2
CASSLVTSGRFAEQFF
TGTGCCAGCAGCTTAGTGACTAGCGGGAGATTCGCTGAGCAGTTCTTC
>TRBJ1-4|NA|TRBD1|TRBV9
CASSVVGQGGEKLFF
TGTGCCAGCAGCGTAGTTGGACAGGGAGGGGAAAAACTGTTTTTT
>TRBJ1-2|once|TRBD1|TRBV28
CAVPPGQGTPLHGYTF
TGTGCCGTACCCCCGGGACAGGGGACACCACTGCATGGCTACACCTTC
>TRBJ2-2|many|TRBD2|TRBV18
CASSPPGREGTGELFF
TGTGCCAGCTCACCACCGGGCCGGGAGGGGACCGGGGAGCTGTTTTTT
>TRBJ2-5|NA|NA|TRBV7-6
CASSLDRTDYSATQYF
TGTGCCAGCAGCTTAGATAGGACGGATTACTCGGCGACCCAGTACTTC
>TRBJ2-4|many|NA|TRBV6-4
CASSGGREDKNIQYF
TGTGCCAGCAGTGGCGGCAGGGAAGACAAAAACATTCAGTACTTC
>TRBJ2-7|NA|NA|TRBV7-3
CASSPGIGYNEQYF
TGTGCCAGCAGCCCCGGAATAGGATATAACGAGCAGTACTTC
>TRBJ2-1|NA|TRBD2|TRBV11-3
CASSLRGVNEQFF
TGTGCCAGCAGCTTACGGGGGGTCAATGAGCAGTTCTTC
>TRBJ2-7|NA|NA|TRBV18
CASSPAAGWSSYNEQYF
TGTGCCAGCTCACCCGCTGCCGGGTGGAGCTCCTACAATGAGCAGTACTTC
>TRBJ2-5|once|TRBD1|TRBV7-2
CASSLSPKQGRETQYF
TGTGCCAGCAGCCTGAGTCCAAAACAGGGGCGGGAGACCCAGTACTTC
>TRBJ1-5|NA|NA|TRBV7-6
CASSLGAASSNQPQHF
TGTGCCAGCAGCTTAGGAGCGGCCTCTAGCAATCAGCCCCAGCATTTT
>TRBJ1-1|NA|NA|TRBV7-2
CASSLVDAYERLDSEAFF
TGTGCCAGCAGCTTAGTTGACGCCTATGAACGGCTCGACAGTGAAGCTTTCTTT
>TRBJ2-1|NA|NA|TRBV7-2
CASSLSRPAGEQFF
TGTGCCAGCAGCTTATCACGACCAGCGGGTGAGCAGTTCTTC
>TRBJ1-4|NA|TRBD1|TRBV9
CASSPSRTGWGNEKLFF
TGTGCCAGCAGTCCCTCTAGGACAGGGTGGGGTAATGAAAAACTGTTTTTT
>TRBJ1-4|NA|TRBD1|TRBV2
CASSSSTGDYEKLFF
TGTGCCAGCAGCTCCTCTACAGGGGATTATGAAAAACTGTTTTTT
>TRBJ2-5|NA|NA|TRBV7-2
CASSLMLETQYF
TGTGCCAGCAGCTTAATGTTGGAGACCCAGTACTTC
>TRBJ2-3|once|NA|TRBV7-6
CASSLAAGGTDTQYF
TGTGCCAGCAGCTTAGCAGCAGGGGGGACAGATACGCAGTATTTT
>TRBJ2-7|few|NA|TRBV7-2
CASSLSWTAYEQYF
TGTGCCAGCAGCTTATCTTGGACAGCCTACGAGCAGTACTTC
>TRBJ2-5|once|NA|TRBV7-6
CASSFLWRGPQETQYF
TGTGCCAGCAGCTTCTTGTGGCGGGGACCCCAGGAGACCCAGTACTTC
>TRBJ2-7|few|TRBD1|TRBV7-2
CASSSTGGYEQYF
TGTGCCAGCAGCTCGACAGGGGGCTACGAGCAGTACTTC
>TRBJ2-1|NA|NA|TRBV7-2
CASSSWKGGYNEQFF
TGTGCCAGCAGCTCCTGGAAGGGGGGGTACAATGAGCAGTTCTTC
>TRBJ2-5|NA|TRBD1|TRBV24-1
CATSADRVNSPLHF
TGTGCCACCAGTGCTGACAGGGTTAATTCACCCCTCCACTTC
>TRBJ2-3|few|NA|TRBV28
CASSLGGGTRLTDTQYF
TGTGCCAGCAGTTTAGGGGGGGGGACAAGGCTCACAGATACGCAGTATTTT
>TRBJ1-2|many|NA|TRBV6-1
CASSSAWGQGYGYTF
TGTGCCAGCAGTTCCGCTTGGGGGCAGGGCTATGGCTACACCTTC
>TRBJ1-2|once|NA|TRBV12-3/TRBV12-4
CASSPTGSYGYTF
TGTGCCAGCAGCCCAACAGGGAGCTATGGCTACACCTTC
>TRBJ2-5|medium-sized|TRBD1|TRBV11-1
CASSRTGTGDYGTQYF
TGTGCCAGCAGCAGAACCGGGACAGGGGATTATGGGACCCAGTACTTC
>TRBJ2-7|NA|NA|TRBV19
CASSHSWGSGYEQYF
TGTGCCAGTAGTCACAGCTGGGGGAGTGGGTACGAGCAGTACTTC
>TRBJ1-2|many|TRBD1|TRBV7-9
CASSLGQRYGYTF
TGTGCCAGCAGTTTGGGACAGCGCTATGGCTACACCTTC
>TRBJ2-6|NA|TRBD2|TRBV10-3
CAISDDSGTLFF
TGTGCCATCAGCGATGATAGCGGGACCCTCTTCTTC
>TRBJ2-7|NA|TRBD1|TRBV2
CAGGQESYEQYF
TGTGCCGGGGGACAGGAGTCCTACGAGCAGTACTTC
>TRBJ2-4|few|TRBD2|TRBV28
CASSYRAGSYELYF
TGTGCCAGCAGTTATCGAGCGGGATCCTATGAGCTGTACTTC
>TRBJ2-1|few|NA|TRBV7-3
CASSESQYNEQFF
TGTGCCAGCAGCGAAAGTCAGTACAATGAGCAGTTCTTC
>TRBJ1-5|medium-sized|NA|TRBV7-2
CASSLEGGVYNQPQHF
TGTGCCAGCAGCTTAGAGGGCGGAGTCTATAATCAGCCCCAGCATTTT
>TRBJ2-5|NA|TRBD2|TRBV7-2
CASSLASGDRAQYF
TGTGCCAGCAGCTTAGCTAGCGGGGACCGCGCCCAGTACTTC
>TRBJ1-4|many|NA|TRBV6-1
CASSETIAEREKLFF
TGTGCCAGCAGTGAAACGATAGCAGAAAGGGAAAAACTGTTTTTT
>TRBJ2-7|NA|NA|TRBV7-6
CASSLDPGYEQYF
TGTGCCAGCAGCTTAGACCCCGGCTACGAGCAGTACTTC
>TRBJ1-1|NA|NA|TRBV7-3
CASSLVGGPGSEAFF
TGTGCCAGCAGCTTAGTTGGGGGCCCAGGCTCTGAAGCTTTCTTT
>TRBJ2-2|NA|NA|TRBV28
CASSGRYTGELFF
TGTGCCAGCAGTGGCCGGTACACCGGGGAGCTGTTTTTT
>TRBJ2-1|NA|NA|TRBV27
CASSPFSFNEQFF
TGTGCCAGCAGTCCCTTTAGTTTCAATGAGCAGTTCTTC
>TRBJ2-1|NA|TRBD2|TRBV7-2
CASSFFSGTYNEQFF
TGTGCCAGCAGCTTCTTTAGCGGGACCTACAATGAGCAGTTCTTC
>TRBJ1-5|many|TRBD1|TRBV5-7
CASSTGDRPYQPQHF
TGTGCCAGCAGCACCGGGGACAGACCTTATCAGCCCCAGCATTTT
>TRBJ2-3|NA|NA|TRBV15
CATSPRRGTVGGDTQYF
TGTGCCACCAGCCCCCGGCGGGGGACAGTGGGCGGAGATACGCAGTATTTT
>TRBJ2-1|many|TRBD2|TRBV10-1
CASSSGLAGGLYNEQFF
TGCGCCAGCAGTTCCGGACTAGCGGGGGGGCTATACAATGAGCAGTTCTTC
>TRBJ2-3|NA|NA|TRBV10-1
CASSESTGRTPDTQYF
TGCGCCAGCAGTGAGTCTACCGGGAGAACCCCAGATACGCAGTATTTT
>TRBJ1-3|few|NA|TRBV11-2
CASSSQTSGNTIYF
TGTGCCAGCAGCTCTCAAACCTCTGGAAACACCATATATTTT
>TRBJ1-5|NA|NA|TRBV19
CASSLGEDGPQHF
TGTGCCAGTAGTCTAGGGGAGGACGGGCCCCAGCATTTT